Listed below are T cell receptor beta chains from one sample, sequenced in a study of cytomegalovirus exposure and HLA in healthy donors. Profiling relied on immunoSEQ multiplex PCR, and the TCRdb table lists in-frame clones only, not all of them. The repertoire has approximately 110,000 clones, roughly 70% of them found once; the top ten carry roughly 8.7%. Source material: PBMCs. Source of these receptors: a man aged 30-40 years in good health and CMV-seropositive. The CDR3 runs from the conserved cysteine through the conserved F or W. Some rows have no size entry. The others give once, few or many, or a class for an expanded clone.

v_gene	abundance	j_gene	CDR3aa
TRBV9	few	TRBJ2-7	CASSVETGHHYEQYF
TRBV7-9	once	TRBJ1-2	CASRPGIFDRLSGGYTF
TRBV18	-	TRBJ2-3	CASSPLPAGVTDTQYF
TRBV27	-	TRBJ2-7	CASSPDMATYEQYF
TRBV9	-	TRBJ2-1	CASSPLIAGASYNEQFF
TRBV6-1	-	TRBJ2-3	CASSEGAGGATDTQYF
TRBV27	-	TRBJ2-7	CASSLSSQGYETYEQYF
TRBV11-2	-	TRBJ2-7	CASSLRNRAYEQYF
TRBV2	-	TRBJ2-3	CASVSRLAGGLLPLYF
TRBV27	-	TRBJ1-1	CASSRLNTEAFF
TRBV6-6	-	TRBJ1-1	CASRRLDQGAEAFF
TRBV18	-	TRBJ1-6	CASSPGQPDNSPLHF
TRBV2	-	TRBJ1-1	CASSREYTEAFF
TRBV7-9	once	TRBJ1-5	CSSSLGGTGKYSNQPQHF
TRBV6-5	-	TRBJ2-2	CASSYSWNPRTGELFF
TRBV5-1	-	TRBJ2-5	CASSFSTGGLQGTQYF
TRBV28	-	TRBJ1-1	CASSLPTSNTEAFF
TRBV29-1	once	TRBJ1-1	CSSGGHLNTEAFF
TRBV30	-	TRBJ2-1	CAWTGLSGRGVSYNEQFF
TRBV29-1	-	TRBJ2-1	CSGTSPFSYNEQFF